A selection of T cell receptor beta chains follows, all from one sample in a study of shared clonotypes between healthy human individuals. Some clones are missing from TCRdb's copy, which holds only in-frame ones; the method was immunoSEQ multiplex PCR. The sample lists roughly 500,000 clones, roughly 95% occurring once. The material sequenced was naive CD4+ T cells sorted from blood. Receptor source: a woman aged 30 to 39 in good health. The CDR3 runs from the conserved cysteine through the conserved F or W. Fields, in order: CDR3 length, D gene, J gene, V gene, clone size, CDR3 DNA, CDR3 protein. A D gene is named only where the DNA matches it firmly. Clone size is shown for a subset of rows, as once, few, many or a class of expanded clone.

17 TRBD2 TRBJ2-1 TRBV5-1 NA TGCGCCAGCAGCTTGATGGCTAGCGGGAGCTCCTACAATGAGCAGTTCTTC CASSLMASGSSYNEQFF
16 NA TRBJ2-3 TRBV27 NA TGTGCCAGCAGTTCAGGACCGTCCAGTTCGACAGATACGCAGTATTTT CASSSGPSSSTDTQYF
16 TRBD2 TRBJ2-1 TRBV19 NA TGTGCCAGTCTGACTAGCGGGAGGTTCGGGGGTAATGAGCAGTTCTTC CASLTSGRFGGNEQFF
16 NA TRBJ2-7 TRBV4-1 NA TGCGCCAGCAGCGAGAGTGGGACAATTCCCTCCTACGAGCAGTACTTC CASSESGTIPSYEQYF
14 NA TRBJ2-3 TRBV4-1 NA TGCGCCAGCAGCCAAGCCCAGATTCCCGATACGCAGTATTTT CASSQAQIPDTQYF
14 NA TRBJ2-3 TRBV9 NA TGTGCCAGCAGCGTGGCGAACACATATGATACGCAGTATTTT CASSVANTYDTQYF
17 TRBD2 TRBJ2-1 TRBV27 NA TGTGCCAGCAGTTCGGGACTAGCGGGAGTGACTTACAATGAGCAGTTCTTC CASSSGLAGVTYNEQFF
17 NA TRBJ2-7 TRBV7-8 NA TGTGCCAGCAGCTTTAGGTTTACGGGAGAAGGTTCGTACGAGCAGTACTTC CASSFRFTGEGSYEQYF
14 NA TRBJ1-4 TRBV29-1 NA TGCAGCGGGAAGGTTAGCTCAGTTAATGAAAAACTGTTTTTT CSGKVSSVNEKLFF
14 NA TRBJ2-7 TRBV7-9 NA TGTGCCAGCAGCTTACCCCTAGCGCCCTACGAGCAGTACTTC CASSLPLAPYEQYF
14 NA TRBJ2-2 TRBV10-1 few TGCGCCAGCCGTAGCGGAACGAACACCGGGGAGCTGTTTTTT CASRSGTNTGELFF
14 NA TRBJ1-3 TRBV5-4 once TGTGCCAGCAGCCCAGGGGTAGCTGGAAACACCATATATTTT CASSPGVAGNTIYF
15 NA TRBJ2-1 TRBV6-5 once TGTGCCAGCAGTTACTCCCCCGGTCCCTCCAATGAGCAGTTCTTC CASSYSPGPSNEQFF
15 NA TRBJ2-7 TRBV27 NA TGTGCCAGCAGTTTTTCCGCCTCAGGGAGGCGCGAGCAGTACTTC CASSFSASGRREQYF
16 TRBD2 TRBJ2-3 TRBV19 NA TGTGCCAGTAGTGACACCGGGACTAACCCCACAGATACGCAGTATTTT CASSDTGTNPTDTQYF
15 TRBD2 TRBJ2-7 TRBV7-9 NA TGTGCCAGCAGAGTAGCGGGAGGAAACTCCTACGAGCAGTACTTC CASRVAGGNSYEQYF
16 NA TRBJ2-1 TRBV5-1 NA TGCGCCAGCAGCGGCCGTTCAGACAAACCTTACAATGAGCAGTTCTTC CASSGRSDKPYNEQFF
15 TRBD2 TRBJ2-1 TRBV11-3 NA TGTGCCAGCAGCACGGGACTAGCGGGATACAATGAGCAGTTCTTC CASSTGLAGYNEQFF
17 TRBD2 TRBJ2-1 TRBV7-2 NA TGTGCCAGCAGCCCGAGCGGGAGGGCCCCCTCCTACAATGAGCAGTTCTTC CASSPSGRAPSYNEQFF
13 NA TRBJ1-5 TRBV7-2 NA TGTGCCAGCAGCCGAACAGGGAATCAGCCCCAGCATTTT CASSRTGNQPQHF
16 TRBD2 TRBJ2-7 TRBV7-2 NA TGTGCCAGCAGCTTAACTATCAGCGGGAGGGCCCGGGAGCAGTACTTC CASSLTISGRAREQYF
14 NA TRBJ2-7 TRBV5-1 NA TGCGCCAGCAGCGGAACTAGTCGCAGCTACGAGCAGTACTTC CASSGTSRSYEQYF
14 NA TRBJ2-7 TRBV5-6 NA TGTGCCAGCAGCTTGGCCGGGGACTCCTACGAGCAGTACTTC CASSLAGDSYEQYF
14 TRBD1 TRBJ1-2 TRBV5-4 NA TGTGCCAGCAGGCGACAGGGAAGGTTGGAGGGCTACACCTTC CASRRQGRLEGYTF
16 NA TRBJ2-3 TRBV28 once TGTGCCAGCAGCAGGGACGCCTTTAGCGGCACAGATACGCAGTATTTT CASSRDAFSGTDTQYF
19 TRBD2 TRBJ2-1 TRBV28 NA TGTGCCAGCAGGCGCGACACGACTAGCGGGACGAGCTCCTACAATGAGCAGTTCTTC CASRRDTTSGTSSYNEQFF
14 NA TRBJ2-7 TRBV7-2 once TGTGCCAGCAGCTTAGCTGACAGGTCCTACGAGCAGTACTTC CASSLADRSYEQYF
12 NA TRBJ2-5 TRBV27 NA TGTGCCAGCAGTCATCGGGGAGAGACCCAGTACTTC CASSHRGETQYF
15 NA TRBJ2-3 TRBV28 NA TGTGCCAGCAGTGCTCCGGGACAAGGCACAGATACGCAGTATTTT CASSAPGQGTDTQYF
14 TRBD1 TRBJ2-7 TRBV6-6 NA TGTGCCAGCCGACGACAGGGGGCGATGTACGAGCAGTACTTC CASRRQGAMYEQYF
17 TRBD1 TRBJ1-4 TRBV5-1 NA TGCGCCAGCAGCTTGGGACTAAAGGGGGCGACCAGTGAAAAACTGTTTTTT CASSLGLKGATSEKLFF
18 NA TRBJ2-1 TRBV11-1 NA TGTGCCAGCAGCTCAACAGCCGGGGCGGGCGGACTCTACAATGAGCAGTTCTTC CASSSTAGAGGLYNEQFF
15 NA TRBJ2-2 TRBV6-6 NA TGTGCCAGCAGTGGAAGGGTAGCGGACACCGGGGAGCTGTTTTTT CASSGRVADTGELFF
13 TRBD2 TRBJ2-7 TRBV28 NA TGTGCCAGCAGTTTGGGGCTAGCGGGCGAGCAGTACTTC CASSLGLAGEQYF
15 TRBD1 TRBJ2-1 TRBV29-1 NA TGCAGCGTTCGACAGGGGTACTTCTCCTACAATGAGCAGTTCTTC CSVRQGYFSYNEQFF
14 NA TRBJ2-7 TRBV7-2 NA TGTGCCAGCAGCTTATGGGGACGGGGGTACGAGCAGTACTTC CASSLWGRGYEQYF
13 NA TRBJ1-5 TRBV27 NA TGTGCCAGCAGGGAACCGGACAATCAGCCCCAGCATTTT CASREPDNQPQHF
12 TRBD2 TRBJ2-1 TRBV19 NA TGTGCCAGTACTAGCGGCTACAATGAGCAGTTCTTC CASTSGYNEQFF
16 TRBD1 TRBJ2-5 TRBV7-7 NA TGTGCCAGCAGCTTAGGTTCCGGGACAGAACAAGAGACCCAGTACTTC CASSLGSGTEQETQYF
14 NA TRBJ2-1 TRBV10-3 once TGTGCCATCAGTGAAAAGTGGGAGGTTGATGAGCAGTTCTTC CAISEKWEVDEQFF
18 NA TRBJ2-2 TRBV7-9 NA TGTGCCAGCAGCCCCAGCAAGATACTCTCATTCGGGACCCGGGAGCTGTTTTTT CASSPSKILSFGTRELFF
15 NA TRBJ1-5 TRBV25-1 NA TGTGCCAGCAATCGTAGCGGCAGGGTTAATCAGCCCCAGCATTTT CASNRSGRVNQPQHF
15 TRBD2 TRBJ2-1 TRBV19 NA TGTGCCAGTAGCCCTAGCGGGAGCTCCTACAATGAGCAGTTCTTC CASSPSGSSYNEQFF
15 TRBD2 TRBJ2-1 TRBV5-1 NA TGCGCCAGCAGCTTGATGGCTAGCGGGATGAATGAGCAGTTCTTC CASSLMASGMNEQFF
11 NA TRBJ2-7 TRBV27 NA TGTGCCAGCAGTTCAACCTACGAGCAGTACTTC CASSSTYEQYF
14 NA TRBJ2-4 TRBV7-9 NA TGTGCCAGCAGCCCCCGGGGGTTCAAAAACATTCAGTACTTC CASSPRGFKNIQYF
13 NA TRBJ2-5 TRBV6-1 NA TGTGCCAGCAGGATACCAGGGCAAGAGACCCAGTACTTC CASRIPGQETQYF
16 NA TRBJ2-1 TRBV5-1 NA TGCGCCAGCAGCCCCTCCCCGGGAAGCTCCTACAATGAGCAGTTCTTC CASSPSPGSSYNEQFF
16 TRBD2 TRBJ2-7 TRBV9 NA TGTGCCAGCAGCGTCCTCTCCGGGACTAGCGGACACGAGCAGTACTTC CASSVLSGTSGHEQYF
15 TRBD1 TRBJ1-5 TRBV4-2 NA TGTGCCAGCAGCCATGGACAGGGGGCAGGTCAGCCCCAGCATTTT CASSHGQGAGQPQHF